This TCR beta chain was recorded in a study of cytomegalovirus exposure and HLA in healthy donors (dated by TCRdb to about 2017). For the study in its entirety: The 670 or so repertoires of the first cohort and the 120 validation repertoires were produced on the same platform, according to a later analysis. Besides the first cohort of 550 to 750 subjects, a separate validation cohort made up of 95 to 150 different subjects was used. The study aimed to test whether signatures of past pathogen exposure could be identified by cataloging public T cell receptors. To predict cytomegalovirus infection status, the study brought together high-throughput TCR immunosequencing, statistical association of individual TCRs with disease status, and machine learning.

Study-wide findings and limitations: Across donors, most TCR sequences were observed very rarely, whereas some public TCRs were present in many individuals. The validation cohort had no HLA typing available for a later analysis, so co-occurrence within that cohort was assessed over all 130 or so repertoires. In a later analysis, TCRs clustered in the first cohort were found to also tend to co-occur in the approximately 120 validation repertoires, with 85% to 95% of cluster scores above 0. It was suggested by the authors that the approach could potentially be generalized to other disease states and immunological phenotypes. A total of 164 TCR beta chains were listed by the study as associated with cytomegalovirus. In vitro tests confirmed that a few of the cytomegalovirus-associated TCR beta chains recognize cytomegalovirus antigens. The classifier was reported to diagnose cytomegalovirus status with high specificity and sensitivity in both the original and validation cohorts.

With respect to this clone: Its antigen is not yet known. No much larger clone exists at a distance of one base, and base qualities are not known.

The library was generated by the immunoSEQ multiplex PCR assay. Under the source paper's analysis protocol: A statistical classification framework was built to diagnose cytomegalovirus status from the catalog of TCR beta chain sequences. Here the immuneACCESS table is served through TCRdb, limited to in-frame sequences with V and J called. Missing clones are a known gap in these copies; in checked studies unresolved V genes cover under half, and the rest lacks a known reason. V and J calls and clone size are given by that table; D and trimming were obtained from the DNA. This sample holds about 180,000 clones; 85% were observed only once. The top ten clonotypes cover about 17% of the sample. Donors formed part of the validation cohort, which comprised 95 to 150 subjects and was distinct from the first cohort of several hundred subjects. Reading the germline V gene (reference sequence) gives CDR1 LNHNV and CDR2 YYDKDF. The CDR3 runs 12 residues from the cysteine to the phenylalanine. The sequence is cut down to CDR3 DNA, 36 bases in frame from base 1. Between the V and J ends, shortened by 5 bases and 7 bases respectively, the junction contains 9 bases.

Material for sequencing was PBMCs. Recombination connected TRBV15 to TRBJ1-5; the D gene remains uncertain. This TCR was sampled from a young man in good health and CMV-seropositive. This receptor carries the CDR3 CATSDTGQPQHF. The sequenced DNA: TGTGCCACCAGCGATACGGGGCAGCCCCAGCATTTT.